The sequence of this TCR beta chain was determined in a study of identical twins. Germline V gene lookup returns CDR1 MNHEY and CDR2 SMNVEV (reference sequence). V shed 6 bases and J shed 3 bases, with 15 bases lying between them. The CDR3 spans 14 residues. Healthy Caucasian individuals made up all the donors. About this clonotype: No antigen is known for it.

Each CDR3 protein is one row after TCRdb ran MiXCR on the 5' RACE reads. The repertoire holds approximately 260,000 distinct CDR3 sequences, about 8.9% seen once, with less than 4% in the top ten. Whole-study results and caveats: Zero-insertion findings could be partly confounded by invariant cells (MAIT and iNKT cells). Weaker excess twin sharing was seen among beta out-of-frame sequences. Memory repertoires showed no such pattern, whereas abundant cord blood beta clonotypes carried fewer insertions.

These data were likewise used in another study, on yellow fever vaccine responses in identical twins.

This chain uses TRBV27 with TRBJ2-7; a weak D match, TRBD1 (5 bases). The source is a woman younger than 30 in good health. The sample consisted of CD8+ T cells sorted from blood. DNA of the CDR3: TGTGCCAGCAGCCCAGGGTTTGGGGACTACGAGCAGTACTTC. This gives the protein CASSPGFGDYEQYF.